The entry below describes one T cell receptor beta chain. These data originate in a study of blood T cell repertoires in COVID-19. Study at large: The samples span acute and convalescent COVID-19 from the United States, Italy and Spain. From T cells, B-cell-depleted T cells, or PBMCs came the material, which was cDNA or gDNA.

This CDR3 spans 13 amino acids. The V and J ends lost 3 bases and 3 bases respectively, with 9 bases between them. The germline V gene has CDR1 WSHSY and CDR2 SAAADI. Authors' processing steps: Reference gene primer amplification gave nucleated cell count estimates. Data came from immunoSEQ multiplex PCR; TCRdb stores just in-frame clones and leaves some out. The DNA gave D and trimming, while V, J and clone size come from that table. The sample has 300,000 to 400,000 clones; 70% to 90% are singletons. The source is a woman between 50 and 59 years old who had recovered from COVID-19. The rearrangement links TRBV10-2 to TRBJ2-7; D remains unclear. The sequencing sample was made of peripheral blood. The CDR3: CASSEAGRYEQYF. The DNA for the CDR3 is TGCGCCAGCAGTGAAGCAGGCCGCTACGAGCAGTACTTC.